The present TCR beta chain was sequenced within a study of blood T cells in healthy people across ages. General study results and limits: Higher naive T cell percentage went strongly together with higher TCR beta diversity.

In the case of this clonotype: Antigen unknown.

Primers used in a second PCR of about 7 to 12 cycles were a sample-barcoded 5' primer and a J-beta primer mix. A tag from a template-switch adaptor with 12 random nucleotides marked each cDNA molecule. TCRdb called the 5' RACE reads again in MiXCR, with one record for every CDR3 protein. The sample carries about 1,400,000 distinct CDR3 sequences, 59% recorded once. Donor samples were obtained from healthy Caucasian individuals from Russia, aged roughly 6 to 95. Every donor contributed about 10 milliliters of peripheral blood by blood draw. Sequencing was done on a sample of blood. This TCR was recovered from a man between 18 and 29 years old in good health.

The CDR3 DNA is TGTGCCAGCAGCTTAGGGGTTGGACAGTTGGAGACCCAGTACTTC. It codes for CASSLGVGQLETQYF. This rearrangement joins TRBV7-8 to TRBJ2-5; D perhaps matches TRBD1 (6 bases). V was clipped by 1 base and J by 5 bases, with 14 bases between them. This CDR3 has 15 amino acids. CDR1 is SGHVS and CDR2 is FQNEAQ in the germline V gene.